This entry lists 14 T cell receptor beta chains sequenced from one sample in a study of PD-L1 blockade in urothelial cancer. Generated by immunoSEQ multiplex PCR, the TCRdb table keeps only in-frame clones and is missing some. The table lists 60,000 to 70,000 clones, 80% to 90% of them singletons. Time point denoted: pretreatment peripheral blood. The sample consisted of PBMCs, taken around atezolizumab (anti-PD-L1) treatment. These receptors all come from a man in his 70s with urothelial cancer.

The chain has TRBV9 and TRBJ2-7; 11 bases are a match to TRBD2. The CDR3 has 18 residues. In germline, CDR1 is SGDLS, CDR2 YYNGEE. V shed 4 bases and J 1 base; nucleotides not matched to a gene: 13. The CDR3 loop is CASSPSGLAGGTSYEQYF. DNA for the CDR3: TGTGCCAGCAGCCCCTCGGGGCTAGCGGGAGGAACATCCTACGAGCAGTACTTC.

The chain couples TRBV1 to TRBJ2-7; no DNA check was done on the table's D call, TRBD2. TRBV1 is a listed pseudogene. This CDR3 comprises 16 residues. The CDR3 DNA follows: TGCACCAGTCTTTCCCCTCGGACTAGCGGGAGTTACGAGCAGTACTTC. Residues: CTSLSPRTSGSYEQYF.

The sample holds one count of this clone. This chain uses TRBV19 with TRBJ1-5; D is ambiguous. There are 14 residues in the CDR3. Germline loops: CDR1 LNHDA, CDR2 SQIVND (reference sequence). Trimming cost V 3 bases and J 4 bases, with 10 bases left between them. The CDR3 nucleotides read TGTGCCAGTAGTATCCCCCACTTAAATCAGCCCCAGCATTTT. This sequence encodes CASSIPHLNQPQHF.

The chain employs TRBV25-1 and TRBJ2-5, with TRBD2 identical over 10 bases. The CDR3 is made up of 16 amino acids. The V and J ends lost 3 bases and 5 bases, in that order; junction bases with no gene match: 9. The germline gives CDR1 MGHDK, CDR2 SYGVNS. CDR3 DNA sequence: TGTGCCAGCAGTGATAATAGCGGGAGGTCTTGGGAGACCCAGTACTTC. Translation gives CASSDNSGRSWETQYF.

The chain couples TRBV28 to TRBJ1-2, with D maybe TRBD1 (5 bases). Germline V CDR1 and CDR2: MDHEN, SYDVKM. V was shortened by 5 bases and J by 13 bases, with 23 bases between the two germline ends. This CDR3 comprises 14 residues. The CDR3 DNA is TGTGCCAGCAGTGCCCCGGAGATCGTGATGGGGGGCACCTTC. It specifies CASSAPEIVMGGTF.

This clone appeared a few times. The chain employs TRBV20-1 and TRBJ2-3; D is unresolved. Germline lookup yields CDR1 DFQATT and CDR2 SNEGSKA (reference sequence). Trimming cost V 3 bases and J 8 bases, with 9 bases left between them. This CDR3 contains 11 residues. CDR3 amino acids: CSARARVTQYF. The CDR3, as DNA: TGCAGTGCTAGGGCTAGAGTTACGCAGTATTTT.

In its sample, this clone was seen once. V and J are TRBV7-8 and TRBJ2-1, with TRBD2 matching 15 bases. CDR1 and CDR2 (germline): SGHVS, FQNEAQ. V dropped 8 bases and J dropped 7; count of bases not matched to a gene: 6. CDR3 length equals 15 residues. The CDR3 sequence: CASFGLAGGLNEQFF. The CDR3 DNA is TGTGCCAGCTTCGGACTAGCGGGAGGGCTGAATGAGCAGTTCTTC.

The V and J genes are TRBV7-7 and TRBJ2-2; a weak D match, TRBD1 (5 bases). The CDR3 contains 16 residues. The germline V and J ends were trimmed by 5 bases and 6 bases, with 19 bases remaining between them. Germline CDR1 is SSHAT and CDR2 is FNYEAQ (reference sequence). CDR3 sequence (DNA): TGTGCCAGCAGCGCTATGGGGCCCCCGCTGGCCGGGGAGCTGTTTTTT. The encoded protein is CASSAMGPPLAGELFF.

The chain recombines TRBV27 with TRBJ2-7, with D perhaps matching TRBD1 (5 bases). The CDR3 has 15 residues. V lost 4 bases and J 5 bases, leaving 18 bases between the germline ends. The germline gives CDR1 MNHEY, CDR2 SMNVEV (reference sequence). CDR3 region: CASSYLPQGVHEQYF. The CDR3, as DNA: TGTGCCAGCAGTTATCTTCCCCAAGGGGTGCACGAGCAGTACTTC.

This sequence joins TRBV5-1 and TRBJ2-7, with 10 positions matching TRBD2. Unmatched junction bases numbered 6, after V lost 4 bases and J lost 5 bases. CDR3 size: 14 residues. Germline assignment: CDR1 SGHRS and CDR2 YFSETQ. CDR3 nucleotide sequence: TGCGCCAGCAGCCCTAGCGGGAGAGACGACGAGCAGTACTTC. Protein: CASSPSGRDDEQYF.

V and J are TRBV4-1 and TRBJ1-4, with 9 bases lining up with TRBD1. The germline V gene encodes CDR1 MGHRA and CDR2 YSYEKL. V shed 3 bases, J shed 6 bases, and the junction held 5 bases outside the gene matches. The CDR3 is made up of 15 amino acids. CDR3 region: CASSQSGTGYEKLFF. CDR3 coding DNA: TGCGCCAGCAGCCAGTCCGGGACAGGGTATGAAAAACTGTTTTTT.

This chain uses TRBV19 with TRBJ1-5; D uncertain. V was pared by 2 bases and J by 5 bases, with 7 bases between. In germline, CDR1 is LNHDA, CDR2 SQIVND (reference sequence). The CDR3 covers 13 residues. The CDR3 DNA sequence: TGTGCCAGTAGTATATTAGAATATCAGCCCCAGCATTTT. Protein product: CASSILEYQPQHF. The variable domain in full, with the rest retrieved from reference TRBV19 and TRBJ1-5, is DGGITQSPKYLFRKEGQNVTLSCEQNLNHDAMYWYRQDPGQGLRLIYYSQIVNDFQKGDIAEGYSVSREKKESFPLTVTSAQKNPTAFYLCASSILEYQPQHFGDGTRLSIL.

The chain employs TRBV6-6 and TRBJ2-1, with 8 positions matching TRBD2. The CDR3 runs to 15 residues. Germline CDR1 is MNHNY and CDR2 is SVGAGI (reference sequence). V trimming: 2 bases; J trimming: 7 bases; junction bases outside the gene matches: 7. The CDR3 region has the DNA TGTGCCAGCAGTTACGGCGATAGCGGGAAGAATGAGCAGTTCTTC. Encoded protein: CASSYGDSGKNEQFF.

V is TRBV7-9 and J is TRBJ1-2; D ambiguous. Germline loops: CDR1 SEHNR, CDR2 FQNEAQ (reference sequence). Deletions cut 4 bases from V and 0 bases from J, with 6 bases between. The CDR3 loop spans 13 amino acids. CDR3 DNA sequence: TGTGCCAGCAGCTCGGGGACTAACTATGGCTACACCTTC. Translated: CASSSGTNYGYTF.